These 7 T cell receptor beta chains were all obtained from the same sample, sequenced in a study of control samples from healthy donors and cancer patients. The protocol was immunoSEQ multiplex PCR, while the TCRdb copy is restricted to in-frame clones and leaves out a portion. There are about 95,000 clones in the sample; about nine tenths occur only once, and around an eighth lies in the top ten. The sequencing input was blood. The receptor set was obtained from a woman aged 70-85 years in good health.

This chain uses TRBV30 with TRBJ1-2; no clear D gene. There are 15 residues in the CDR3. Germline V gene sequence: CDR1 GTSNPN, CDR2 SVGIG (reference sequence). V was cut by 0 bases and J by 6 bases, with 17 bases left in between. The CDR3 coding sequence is TGTGCCTGGAGTGTACAGATAACGGCCAGGAATGGCTACACCTTC. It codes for CAWSVQITARNGYTF.

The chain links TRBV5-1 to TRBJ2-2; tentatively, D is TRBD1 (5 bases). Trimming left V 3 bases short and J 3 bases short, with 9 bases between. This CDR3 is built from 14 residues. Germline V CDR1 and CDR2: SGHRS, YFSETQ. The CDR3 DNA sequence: TGCGCCAGCAGCTCCGACAGCGACACCGGGGAGCTGTTTTTT. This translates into CASSSDSDTGELFF.

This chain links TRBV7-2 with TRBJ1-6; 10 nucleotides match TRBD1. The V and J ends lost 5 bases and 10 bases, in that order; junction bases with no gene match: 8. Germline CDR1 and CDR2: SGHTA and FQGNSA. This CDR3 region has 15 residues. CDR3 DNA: TGTGCCAGCAGCCCATGGACAGGGGGAGGGTCACCCCTCCACTTT. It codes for CASSPWTGGGSPLHF. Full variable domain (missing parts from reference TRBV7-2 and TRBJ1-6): GAGVSQSPSNKVTEKGKDVELRCDPISGHTALYWYRQSLGQGLEFLIYFQGNSAPDKSGLPSDRFSAERTGGSVSTLTIQRTQQEDSAVYLCASSPWTGGGSPLHFGNGTRLTVT.

CDR3 loop: CASSARAGWNQPQHF. DNA of the CDR3: TGTGCCAGCAGCGCTCGAGCGGGTTGGAATCAGCCCCAGCATTTT. The chain employs TRBV14 and TRBJ1-5; D not certain. This CDR3 has 15 residues. Looked up from germline, CDR1 is SGHDN and CDR2 is FVKESK. The V end was cut by 5 bases, the J end by 4 bases, with 15 bases between.

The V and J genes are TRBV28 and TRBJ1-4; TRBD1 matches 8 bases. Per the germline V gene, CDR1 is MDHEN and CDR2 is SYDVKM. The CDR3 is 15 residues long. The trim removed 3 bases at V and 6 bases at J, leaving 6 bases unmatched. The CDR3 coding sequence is TGTGCCAGCAGTTTGGCTGGACAGGGTGATGAAAAACTGTTTTTT. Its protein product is CASSLAGQGDEKLFF.

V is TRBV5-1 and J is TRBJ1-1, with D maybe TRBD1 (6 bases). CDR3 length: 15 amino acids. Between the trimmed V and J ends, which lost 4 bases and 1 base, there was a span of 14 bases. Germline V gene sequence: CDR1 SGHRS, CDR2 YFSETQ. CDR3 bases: TGCGCCAGCAGCGCAGGAACAGGGCCGAACACTGAAGCTTTCTTT. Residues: CASSAGTGPNTEAFF.

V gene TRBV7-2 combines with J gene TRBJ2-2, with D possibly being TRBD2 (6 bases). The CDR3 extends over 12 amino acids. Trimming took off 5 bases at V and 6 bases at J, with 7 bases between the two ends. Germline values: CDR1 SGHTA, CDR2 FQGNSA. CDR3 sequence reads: CASSGGAGELFF. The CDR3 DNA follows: TGTGCCAGCAGCGGAGGGGCCGGGGAGCTGTTTTTT. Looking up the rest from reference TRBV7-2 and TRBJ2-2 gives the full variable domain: GAGVSQSPSNKVTEKGKDVELRCDPISGHTALYWYRQSLGQGLEFLIYFQGNSAPDKSGLPSDRFSAERTGGSVSTLTIQRTQQEDSAVYLCASSGGAGELFFGEGSRLTVL.